A selection of T cell receptor beta chains follows, all from one sample in a study of T cell responses to AZD1222 COVID-19 vaccine. Sequencing was performed with immunoSEQ multiplex PCR; in TCRdb, only in-frame clones are kept and a portion is missing. Among about 93,000 clones listed, 85% to 90% were seen once. Sequencing was performed on peripheral blood, taken on day 0 of MenACWY control vaccination. These receptors originate from an adult in good health. CDR3s include the opening cysteine and the closing phenylalanine or tryptophan. The D gene is left open where the match is weak. A row's size may be missing; if present it is once, few, many or a size class.

D gene: TRBD1; J gene: TRBJ1-6; V gene: TRBV3-1/TRBV3-2; clone size: -; CDR3 DNA: TGTGCCAGCAGCCAAGATTGGGGACAGGGACCCAATTCACCCCTCCACTTT; CDR3 protein: CASSQDWGQGPNSPLHF
D gene: -; J gene: TRBJ2-5; V gene: TRBV5-1; clone size: -; CDR3 DNA: TGCGCCAGCAGCTTGTCCCAAGAGACCCAGTACTTC; CDR3 protein: CASSLSQETQYF
D gene: -; J gene: TRBJ2-5; V gene: TRBV11-2; clone size: -; CDR3 DNA: TGTGCCAGCAGCTCACACGAGACCCAGTACTTC; CDR3 protein: CASSSHETQYF
D gene: -; J gene: TRBJ1-4; V gene: TRBV23-1; clone size: -; CDR3 DNA: TGCGCCAGCAGAAAAACCGACACGGGGAGGGATAGGCGTGGTGAAAAACTGTTTTTT; CDR3 protein: CASRKTDTGRDRRGEKLFF
D gene: -; J gene: TRBJ1-6; V gene: TRBV5-4; clone size: -; CDR3 DNA: TGTGCCAGCAGCACCGGACAGAACTATAATTCACCCCTCCACTTT; CDR3 protein: CASSTGQNYNSPLHF
D gene: -; J gene: TRBJ2-7; V gene: TRBV19; clone size: once; CDR3 DNA: TGTGCCAGTAGTATCCGGGACATATCCTACGAGCAGTACTTC; CDR3 protein: CASSIRDISYEQYF
D gene: -; J gene: TRBJ1-5; V gene: TRBV6-2/TRBV6-3; clone size: -; CDR3 DNA: TGTGCCAGCAGTTACCCGGCAGGGGCCTATAGCAATCAGCCCCAGCATTTT; CDR3 protein: CASSYPAGAYSNQPQHF
D gene: TRBD1; J gene: TRBJ1-1; V gene: TRBV6-6; clone size: -; CDR3 DNA: TGTGCCAGCAGTTTCCACCCGACAGGGCAAAACACTGAAGCTTTCTTT; CDR3 protein: CASSFHPTGQNTEAFF
D gene: -; J gene: TRBJ2-6; V gene: TRBV3-1/TRBV3-2; clone size: -; CDR3 DNA: TGTGCCAGCAGCCAAGCAGGCGGATTTAACGTCCTGACTTTC; CDR3 protein: CASSQAGGFNVLTF
D gene: -; J gene: TRBJ1-1; V gene: TRBV5-1; clone size: -; CDR3 DNA: TGCGCCAGCAGCTTGGATGCAGGGCTTATGAACACTGAAGCTTTCTTT; CDR3 protein: CASSLDAGLMNTEAFF